The 30 T cell receptor beta chains reported below all come from one sample, sequenced in a study of blood T cells in healthy people across ages. A J-beta primer mix and a sample-barcoded 5' primer were used in a second PCR of about 6 to 12 cycles. TCRdb used MiXCR to reprocess the 5' RACE reads, holding one entry per CDR3 protein. Of 1.5 million to 2 million distinct CDR3 sequences listed, approximately 30% were seen once; the top ten hold less than 9.5%. Sequencing input: blood. All receptors derive from a woman aged 30 to 39 in good health.

This clonotype was found a few times. The chain combines TRBV24-1 with TRBJ2-1; tentatively, D is TRBD1 (5 bases). Trimming removed 0 bases from V and 6 bases from J, with 11 bases in between. CDR1 is KGHDR, CDR2 SFDVKD, per germline. This CDR3 has 15 amino acids. CDR3 sequence: CATSDLTRDSNEQFF. The CDR3 region has the DNA TGTGCCACCAGTGATTTGACCAGGGATAGCAATGAGCAGTTCTTC.

The chain carries TRBV24-1 and TRBJ2-1; TRBD1 agrees at 12 bases. The length of the CDR3 is 15 residues. Germline V gene data show CDR1 as KGHDR and CDR2 as SFDVKD. V lost 3 bases, J lost 9 bases, and 5 bases stayed unmatched. The CDR3 DNA sequence: TGTGCCACCAGTGATGCGGGACAGGGGGCAGGTGAGCAGTTCTTC. It encodes CATSDAGQGAGEQFF.

This clonotype was observed a few times. The chain carries TRBV7-2 and TRBJ2-6, with TRBD1 as a possible D gene (6 bases). V was trimmed by 5 bases and J by 4 bases, leaving 21 bases between them. Germline lookup yields CDR1 SGHTA and CDR2 FQGNSA. The CDR3 is 18 amino acids. The CDR3 DNA is TGTGCCAGCAGCCGACGTACCCGAACAGGGTCCGGGGCCAACGTCCTGACTTTC. Amino acids: CASSRRTRTGSGANVLTF.

This clonotype was counted a single time. The V gene is TRBV7-2, the J gene TRBJ2-6; unclear D gene. From germline, CDR1 is SGHTA and CDR2 FQGNSA. Trimming stripped 5 bases from V and 0 bases from J, with 14 bases between. CDR3 size: 17 residues. The CDR3 bases are TGTGCCAGCAGCCTGGGAAGTCTTCGCTCTGGGGCCAACGTCCTGACTTTC. Translating gives CASSLGSLRSGANVLTF. Combining the CDR3 with reference TRBV7-2 and TRBJ2-6 gives the whole variable domain GAGVSQSPSNKVTEKGKDVELRCDPISGHTALYWYRQSLGQGLEFLIYFQGNSAPDKSGLPSDRFSAERTGGSVSTLTIQRTQQEDSAVYLCASSLGSLRSGANVLTFGAGSRLTVL.

Only a few counts were recorded for this clonotype. The chain combines TRBV7-2 with TRBJ2-1; tentative D call: TRBD2 (5 bases). CDR3 size: 14 residues. Per the germline V gene, CDR1 is SGHTA and CDR2 is FQGNSA. Trimming cost V 2 bases and J 9 bases, with 14 bases left between them. The CDR3, as DNA: TGTGCCAGCAGCTTATCCGATCTAGCAAGTGAGCAGTTCTTC. Protein sequence: CASSLSDLASEQFF.

This clonotype was seen more than once but under ten times. The chain links TRBV5-6 to TRBJ2-7; D perhaps matches TRBD2 (6 bases). Germline V gene lookup returns CDR1 SGHDT and CDR2 YYEEEE. The CDR3 extends over 14 amino acids. V was trimmed by 3 bases and J by 7 bases, leaving 17 bases between them. The CDR3 DNA is TGTGCCAGCAGCTCGGGACTGACTCAGGAGGAGCAGTACTTC. The encoded protein is CASSSGLTQEEQYF.

Comments on this clonotype: Sequence at one end of the junction differs from germline and may be a read error. The chain couples TRBV9 to TRBJ2-7, with TRBD1 identical over 11 bases. The CDR3 is made up of 16 amino acids. Per germline, CDR1 SGDLS and CDR2 YYNGEE. DNA for the CDR3: TGTGTCAGCAGCATAGGGACAGGGGGATTTCCCTACGAGCAGTACTTC. Its protein product is CVSSIGTGGFPYEQYF.

The V call is TRBV3-1, the J call TRBJ1-5, with D unresolved. Deletions cut 1 base from V and 8 bases from J, with 6 bases between. CDR3 length: 12 residues. Germline V CDR1 and CDR2: LGHDT, YNNKEL (reference sequence). The CDR3 here is CASSQVGKPQHF. CDR3 sequence (DNA): TGTGCCAGCAGCCAAGTGGGTAAGCCCCAGCATTTT.

On this clonotype: In this CDR3 the conserved last residue, phenylalanine or tryptophan, is missing, so a read error is likely. The chain recombines TRBV6-5 with TRBJ1-2, with D unclear. Germline values: CDR1 MNHEY, CDR2 SVGAGI. The CDR3 consists of 15 residues. V lost 8 bases and J 3 bases, leaving 19 bases between the germline ends. CDR3 sequence reads: CASYYPGKGDYGYTV. The CDR3 DNA sequence: TGTGCCAGCTACTACCCTGGGAAGGGTGACTATGGCTACACCGTC.

This clonotype showed up just a few times. The V call is TRBV5-6, the J call TRBJ2-4; the D is unclear. The better agreement between TRBJ2-7 and the DNA end casts doubt on the J call. There are 13 residues in the CDR3. Germline V gene data show CDR1 as SGHDT and CDR2 as YYEEEE. The CDR3 coding sequence is TGTGCCAGCAGCTTGTCCCAGGAGAGCGAGCAGTACTTC. This gives the protein CASSLSQESEQYF.

The genes are TRBV27 and TRBJ1-5, with D tentatively TRBD1 (5 bases). Germline V gene sequence: CDR1 MNHEY, CDR2 SMNVEV (reference sequence). CDR3 length: 12 residues. V was trimmed by 4 bases and J by 11 bases, leaving 12 bases between them. Here the CDR3 DNA reads TGTGCCAGCAGTTCCGGGACCTTGGCCCAGCATTTT. Amino acids: CASSSGTLAQHF.

With regard to this clonotype: This may stem from a read error, because a much larger clone lies one nucleotide away. The V gene is TRBV12-3 or TRBV12-4, the J gene TRBJ2-3; 7 nucleotides match TRBD1. J lost 2 bases, V lost 10 bases, and 12 bases had no gene match. The CDR3 extends over 15 amino acids. CDR3 in amino acids: CATTTATGITDTQYF. For the CDR3, the DNA is TGTGCCACCACAACAGCGACAGGGATCACAGATACGCAGTATTTT.

This clonotype was counted many times. V gene TRBV10-3 combines with J gene TRBJ2-7, with TRBD1 matching 9 bases. Germline V lookup: CDR1 ENHRY, CDR2 SYGVKD. Unmatched junction bases numbered 8, after V lost 9 bases and J lost 2 bases. This CDR3 is built from 14 residues. The CDR3 is CAIRPGTGTYEQYF. Here the CDR3 DNA reads TGTGCCATTCGTCCCGGGACAGGGACCTACGAGCAGTACTTC.

The rearrangement joins TRBV5-6 to TRBJ2-7, with D unclear. V lost 1 base and J 2 bases, leaving 10 bases between the germline ends. The CDR3 runs 14 residues. CDR1 SGHDT and CDR2 YYEEEE come from the germline V gene. CDR3 sequence: CASSLYGWPYEQYF. CDR3 coding DNA: TGTGCCAGCAGCTTGTATGGTTGGCCCTACGAGCAGTACTTC. Combining the CDR3 with reference TRBV5-6 and TRBJ2-7 gives the whole variable domain DAGVTQSPTHLIKTRGQQVTLRCSPKSGHDTVSWYQQALGQGPQFIFQYYEEEERQRGNFPDRFSGHQFPNYSSELNVNALLLGDSALYLCASSLYGWPYEQYFGPGTRLTVT.

This clonotype was counted between two and nine times. One junction end does not reproduce the germline sequence, and a read error may be involved. The chain carries TRBV24-1 and TRBJ1-2; unclear D gene. The germline gives CDR1 KGHDR, CDR2 SFDVKD. The CDR3 is 12 residues long. The CDR3 DNA sequence: TGTGCCTCCAGTGATTTAAGACATGGCTACACCTTC. This encodes CASSDLRHGYTF.

This clonotype has just a few counts. The gene calls are TRBV14 and TRBJ2-7; D is ambiguous. V lost 5 bases and J lost 2, with 19 bases in between. Germline CDR1 reads SGHDN; CDR2 reads FVKESK. CDR3 size: 16 residues. The CDR3 DNA follows: TGTGCCAGCAGCGCTACCCGCGGCCACCCAACCTACGAGCAGTACTTC. This gives the protein CASSATRGHPTYEQYF.

Of note for this clonotype: An end of the junction differs from the germline gene, which may be a read error. The rearrangement uses TRBV4-1 and TRBJ2-7, with D possibly TRBD2 on 6 matching bases. Germline CDR1 and CDR2: MGHRA and YSYEKL. This CDR3 region has 13 residues. The CDR3 protein is CANSHPGEYEQYF. Written as DNA, the CDR3 is TGCGCCAACAGCCATCCGGGAGAGTACGAGCAGTACTTC.

The chain carries TRBV5-1 and TRBJ2-3; 9 bases map to TRBD2. With 5 bases clipped from V and 6 bases from J, the junction kept 19 bases outside the gene matches. The CDR3 has 18 residues. CDR1 and CDR2 (germline): SGHRS, YFSETQ. CDR3 bases: TGCGCCAGCAGAGGTTGGCTAGCGGGATCCTCGGAGCTGGATACGCAGTATTTT. This encodes CASRGWLAGSSELDTQYF.

V is TRBV12-3 or TRBV12-4 and J is TRBJ1-1, with 7 nucleotides matching TRBD1. The J segment lost 4 bases and the V segment lost 7 bases, leaving 9 bases of the junction unmatched. The CDR3 is 14 residues long. CDR3 bases: TGTGCCAGCATCCCGACAGGGATGGGCACTGAAGCTTTCTTT. Amino acid sequence: CASIPTGMGTEAFF.

V is TRBV5-1 and J is TRBJ2-7; 10 nucleotides agree with TRBD1. CDR1 is SGHRS, CDR2 YFSETQ, per germline. V lost 10 bases and J lost 7; bases outside the gene matches: 14. This CDR3 has 14 residues. CDR3 DNA sequence: TGCGCCTCATCCGGGACAGGGGTATACAGTGAGCAGTACTTC. It translates to CASSGTGVYSEQYF.

This clonotype was counted ten times or more. V usage is TRBV28 and J usage is TRBJ2-5; D is undetermined. The CDR3 loop spans 12 amino acids. V was cut by 6 bases and J by 2 bases, with 7 bases left in between. Germline lookup yields CDR1 MDHEN and CDR2 SYDVKM. The CDR3 loop is CASRGVQETQYF. The CDR3 region has the DNA TGTGCCAGCAGGGGCGTACAAGAGACCCAGTACTTC.

The J gene is TRBJ2-1, the V gene TRBV11-2; D is unclear. Trimming pared 1 base from V and 0 bases from J, leaving 13 bases between. The CDR3 totals 17 residues. Germline V gene data show CDR1 as SGHAT and CDR2 as FQNNGV. CDR3 residues: CASSLGLDTSSYNEQFF. DNA for the CDR3: TGTGCCAGCAGCTTAGGACTTGATACGAGCTCCTACAATGAGCAGTTCTTC.

The chain links TRBV5-1 to TRBJ2-7; 7 nucleotides align to TRBD2. Germline V lookup: CDR1 SGHRS, CDR2 YFSETQ. The CDR3 covers 13 residues. Trimming cost V 4 bases and J 6 bases; bases outside gene matches: 7. The CDR3 spells CASSGAPGGEQYF. CDR3 DNA sequence: TGCGCCAGCAGCGGTGCTCCGGGGGGCGAGCAGTACTTC.

Remarks on this clonotype: A much bigger clone sits one base away, suggesting this may be a read error. The chain is built from TRBV5-1 and TRBJ1-2; D is unclear. V was clipped by 4 bases and J by 6 bases, with 10 bases between them. From germline, CDR1 is SGHRS and CDR2 YFSETQ. The CDR3 loop spans 12 amino acids. The CDR3 loop is CASSPERDGYTF. The CDR3 DNA reads TGCGCCAGCAGCCCGGAGAGGGATGGCTACACCTTC.

This clonotype has a count of ten or more. V and J are TRBV7-2 and TRBJ2-5; D ambiguous. The CDR3 length is 13 residues. Trimming stripped 1 base from V and 5 bases from J, with 8 bases between. Germline V gene sequence: CDR1 SGHTA, CDR2 FQGNSA. The CDR3 region has the DNA TGTGCCAGCAGCTTAGTGGGCCGGGAGACCCAGTACTTC. This translates into CASSLVGRETQYF.

This clonotype was recorded at least ten times. CDR3 residues: CASSPHPLAGFKEQYF. The CDR3 DNA sequence: TGTGCCAGCAGTCCCCACCCCCTAGCGGGATTTAAGGAGCAGTACTTC. The chain has TRBV6-2 or TRBV6-3 and TRBJ2-7, with 9 bases that match TRBD2. This CDR3 comprises 16 residues. J was trimmed by 7 bases and V by 5 bases; bases with no gene match: 15. CDR1 and CDR2 (germline): MNHEY, SVGEGT.

V gene TRBV28 combines with J gene TRBJ2-7; D gene ambiguous. V lost 3 bases to trimming and J lost 5 bases, with 11 bases between them. Germline loops: CDR1 MDHEN, CDR2 SYDVKM. This CDR3 contains 13 residues. CDR3 sequence: CASSFVVGNEQYF. CDR3 sequence (DNA): TGTGCCAGCAGTTTCGTGGTTGGCAACGAGCAGTACTTC.

This rearrangement joins TRBV29-1 to TRBJ2-7; D perhaps matches TRBD1 (7 bases). CDR3 length equals 11 residues. The germline gives CDR1 SQVTM, CDR2 ANQGSEA. Between the trimmed V and J ends, which lost 8 bases and 6 bases, there was a span of 14 bases. CDR3 sequence (DNA): TGCAGCACATCAGGGGGGCGCGAGCAGTACTTC. Translated, it gives CSTSGGREQYF.

This clonotype has more than one count but fewer than ten. The chain couples TRBV6-5 to TRBJ2-2, with unresolved D. The V and J ends lost 2 bases and 2 bases respectively, with 9 bases between them. The germline CDR1 and CDR2 sequences are MNHEY and SVGAGI. The CDR3 length is 15 residues. CDR3 residues: CASSYALDNTGELFF. The CDR3 coding sequence is TGTGCCAGCAGTTACGCCTTGGACAACACCGGGGAGCTGTTTTTT.

The chain couples TRBV15 to TRBJ2-7; 14 bases map to TRBD2. The germline V gene encodes CDR1 LNHNV and CDR2 YYDKDF (reference sequence). With V trimmed by 5 bases and J by 5 bases, 5 bases remained unmatched. CDR3 length: 15 residues. The DNA for the CDR3 is TGTGCCACCAGCGACCGACTAGCGGGAGGGAACGAGCAGTACTTC. Its protein is CATSDRLAGGNEQYF.